The 4 T cell receptor beta chains reported below all come from one sample, sequenced in a study of cytomegalovirus exposure and HLA in healthy donors. This table comes from immunoSEQ multiplex PCR, and its TCRdb copy is limited to in-frame clones, with some not included. The sample shows hundreds of thousands of clones, less than 95% of them seen only once. Sequencing was carried out using PBMCs. These receptors came from a woman under 40 in good health and CMV-seronegative.

The V call is TRBV9, the J call TRBJ2-1; no definite D call. Per germline, CDR1 SGDLS and CDR2 YYNGEE. V gave up 7 bases and J gave up 8 bases, with 19 bases separating them. The CDR3 extends over 14 amino acids. This CDR3 is CASDQGPKGDEQFF. The CDR3 DNA reads TGTGCCAGCGACCAAGGGCCTAAGGGCGATGAGCAGTTCTTC.

V usage is TRBV5-8 and J usage is TRBJ2-7, with D maybe TRBD1 (6 bases). The CDR3 extends over 13 amino acids. V lost 4 bases and J 4 bases, leaving 12 bases between the germline ends. Germline CDR1 SGHTS, CDR2 YDEGEE. This chain's CDR3 is CASSPRGAYEQYF. CDR3 DNA sequence: TGTGCCAGCAGCCCCAGGGGAGCGTACGAGCAGTACTTC.

The V and J genes are TRBV14 and TRBJ2-6, with D hard to call. Trimming took 3 bases from V and 3 from J, leaving 12 bases between them. The CDR3 is 16 amino acids. Germline lookup yields CDR1 SGHDN and CDR2 FVKESK. DNA for the CDR3: TGTGCCAGCAGCCAGCGGCCCGGCCTTGGGGCCAACGTCCTGACTTTC. This gives the protein CASSQRPGLGANVLTF. The whole variable domain, remainder taken from reference TRBV14 and TRBJ2-6, is EAGVTQFPSHSVIEKGQTVTLRCDPISGHDNLYWYRRVMGKEIKFLLHFVKESKQDESGMPNNRFLAERTGGTYSTLKVQPAELEDSGVYFCASSQRPGLGANVLTFGAGSRLTVL.

The gene calls are TRBV15 and TRBJ2-1; 10 bases agree with TRBD2. Per germline, CDR1 LNHNV and CDR2 YYDKDF (reference sequence). The CDR3 has 17 amino acids. V trimming: 6 bases; J trimming: 4 bases; junction bases outside the gene matches: 12. CDR3 sequence (DNA): TGTGCCACCAGTGCCCCTTTAGCGGGAGGACCTTACAATGAGCAGTTCTTC. This translates into CATSAPLAGGPYNEQFF. Variable domain in full (rest from reference TRBV15 and TRBJ2-1): DAMVIQNPRYQVTQFGKPVTLSCSQTLNHNVMYWYQQKSSQAPKLLFHYYDKDFNNEADTPDNFQSRRPNTSFCFLDIRSPGLGDTAMYLCATSAPLAGGPYNEQFFGPGTRLTVL.